This T cell receptor (beta chain) was captured in a study of T-cell memory formation after mild COVID-19. Study in general: Largely donor-specific sequence clusters came from a couple of donors. Study results and limitations: Chiefly within CM and EM were the contracting CD4+ clones; CD8+ ones were within EMRA.

This clonotype was counted ten times or more. Its antigen is as yet unknown. The CDR3 is 15 residues long. Germline V gene data show CDR1 as MNHEY and CDR2 as SMNVEV (reference sequence). V was clipped by 1 base and J by 0 bases, with 10 bases between them. TCRdb independently ran MiXCR on the 5' RACE reads; one entry per CDR3 protein. The profile shows roughly 120,000 distinct CDR3 sequences, roughly 15% of them singletons. The rearrangement joins TRBV27 to TRBJ2-7, with D possibly being TRBD1 (5 bases). The TCR was taken from an adult woman who had mild COVID-19 (a few samples of this study predate the infection). Cell type and time point are not known. The sample comprised PBMCs or a T cell subset sorted from them (not recorded which). CDR3 coding DNA: TGTGCCAGCAGTTTATGGGCAGGGCCCTCCTACGAGCAGTACTTC. It specifies CASSLWAGPSYEQYF.